This TCR beta chain was sequenced during a study of cytomegalovirus exposure and HLA in healthy donors (dated by TCRdb to the late 2010s). Background on the whole study: According to a later analysis, one platform produced both the roughly 110 validation repertoires and the 720 or so repertoires of the first cohort. The study aimed to test whether cataloging public T cell receptors could reveal signatures of past pathogen exposure. A separate validation cohort of roughly 110 different subjects was used in addition to the roughly 640-subject first cohort. High-throughput TCR immunosequencing, statistical association of individual TCRs with disease status, and machine learning were combined to predict cytomegalovirus infection status.

Study-level results and caveats: In a later analysis, TCRs clustered in the first cohort were found to also tend to co-occur in the approximately 110 validation repertoires, with 94% of cluster scores above 0. According to the authors, the approach could potentially be generalized to other disease states and immunological phenotypes. Across donors, most TCR sequences were observed very rarely, whereas some public TCRs were present in many individuals. A later analysis had no HLA typing for the validation cohort, so co-occurrence there was scored across all 110 or so repertoires. In vitro tests confirmed that a few of the cytomegalovirus-associated TCR beta chains recognize cytomegalovirus antigens. The study gave a list of around 170 TCR beta chains associated with cytomegalovirus. Cytomegalovirus status was reported to be diagnosed by the classifier with high specificity and sensitivity in both the original and validation cohorts.

Library preparation employed the immunoSEQ multiplex PCR assay. The authors' pipeline ran thus. A statistical classification framework was built to diagnose cytomegalovirus status from the catalog of TCR beta chain sequences. Not all clones reach the TCRdb copy of this immuneACCESS table, which keeps in-frame sequences only. Checked studies attribute under half of the gap to unresolved V genes and leave the rest unexplained. V, J and clone size are taken as reported in that table, and D and trimming were inferred from the DNA itself. The sample table shows 82,000 or so clones, and 85% to 95% are seen once. The ten top clones hold approximately 0.7% of the sample. On this clone itself: The antigen it recognizes is unknown. Within one base of it there is no much larger clone, and no base qualities were kept.

V is clipped by 1 base and J by 0 bases, and the sequence between their germline boundaries is 18 bases long. Looking up the germline V gene yields CDR1 MNHNS and CDR2 SASEGT. There are 18 amino acids in the CDR3, from cysteine to phenylalanine inclusive. Only CDR3 DNA is held: 54 bases, read in frame from base 1. The donors belonged to the validation cohort of 90 to 150 subjects, which was separate from the 666-subject first cohort. This TCR was recovered from a man between 18 and 35 years old in good health and CMV-seronegative. What was sequenced was PBMCs. This sequence uses TRBV6-1 and TRBJ1-2; the D gene is not confidently resolved. The sequenced DNA: TGTGCCAGCAGTGAAGACAACAAGGGAGAGCGCCCTAACTATGGCTACACCTTC. It translates to CASSEDNKGERPNYGYTF.